A single sample is the source of the 8 T cell receptor beta chains below, sequenced in a study of T cell responses to AZD1222 COVID-19 vaccine. The protocol was immunoSEQ multiplex PCR, while the TCRdb copy is restricted to in-frame clones and leaves out a portion. Of more than 150,000 clones listed, roughly nine tenths are singletons. The material was peripheral blood, obtained after recovery from COVID-19. The receptors here all came from an adult who had recovered from COVID-19.

CDR3 sequence (DNA): TGTGCCAGCAGCCATCACCGAGAGGCCGGGGAGCTGTTTTTT. Protein product: CASSHHREAGELFF. The chain carries TRBV4-2 and TRBJ2-2, with D hard to call. Germline V gene data show CDR1 as LGHNA and CDR2 as YNFKEQ. CDR3 length equals 14 residues. V was trimmed by 3 bases and J by 6 bases, leaving 11 bases between them.

This clone occurred once. The chain has TRBV24-1 and TRBJ2-1; weak D call: TRBD1 (5 bases). The CDR3 consists of 16 residues. V gave up 3 bases and J gave up 6 bases, with 17 bases separating them. Looked up from germline, CDR1 is KGHDR and CDR2 is SFDVKD. CDR3 sequence (DNA): TGTGCCACCAGTGATGGGCCAGGTGGGGCAGTCAATGAGCAGTTCTTC. Translated, it gives CATSDGPGGAVNEQFF.

The chain is built from TRBV7-4 and TRBJ2-3, with 7 bases identical to TRBD2. V was pared by 8 bases and J by 2 bases, with 10 bases of the junction left unmatched. CDR1 and CDR2 (germline): SGHVT, SQSDAQ. The CDR3 contains 15 residues. The CDR3 sequence is CASPIQAGTTDTQYF. In DNA form, the CDR3 reads TGTGCCAGCCCAATTCAAGCGGGGACCACAGATACGCAGTATTTT.

The rearrangement joins TRBV5-1 to TRBJ2-7; D is uncertain. Germline values: CDR1 SGHRS, CDR2 YFSETQ. The length of the CDR3 is 12 residues. The V gene lost 1 base and the J gene lost 5 bases, with 7 bases spanning the gap. CDR3 in DNA: TGCGCCAGCAGCTTGTCGGGTGACGAGCAGTACTTC. Its protein is CASSLSGDEQYF.

This clone came up once. The rearrangement links TRBV6-5 to TRBJ2-3; 7 nucleotides line up with TRBD2. The CDR3 covers 14 residues. Trimming removed 7 bases from V and 10 bases from J; junction bases left unmatched: 14. The germline V gene has CDR1 MNHEY and CDR2 SVGAGI. This CDR3 is CASTSGLSGDAQYF. The CDR3 DNA is TGTGCCAGCACTTCGGGGTTGAGCGGGGATGCGCAGTATTTT.

The chain links TRBV12-3 or TRBV12-4 to TRBJ1-5; tentative D call: TRBD1 (6 bases). V dropped 6 bases and J dropped 4 bases, with 10 bases sitting between them. The CDR3 totals 13 residues. DNA of the CDR3: TGTGCCAGCAGGCCCACAGGGAATCAGCCCCAGCATTTT. This gives the protein CASRPTGNQPQHF.

The chain employs TRBV5-6 and TRBJ1-6; 9 bases align to TRBD1. This CDR3 has 15 residues. Germline CDR1 reads SGHDT; CDR2 reads YYEEEE. After removal of 4 bases from V and 10 bases from J, the junction contained 9 bases not matched to a gene. The CDR3, as DNA: TGTGCCAGCAGCGAGACCGGGACAGGGCACTCACCCCTCCACTTT. It translates to CASSETGTGHSPLHF.

This chain uses TRBV28 with TRBJ2-7, with 11 nucleotides matching TRBD2. The CDR3 is 14 amino acids. J gave up 3 bases and V 3 bases, and 1 base lay outside the gene matches. Looked up from germline, CDR1 is MDHEN and CDR2 is SYDVKM. The CDR3, as DNA: TGTGCCAGCAGTTTGGGGACTAGCGGCTACGAGCAGTACTTC. Translation: CASSLGTSGYEQYF.